One T cell receptor (beta chain) is described in this entry. This sample was included in a study of OX40 agonist ivuxolimab in advanced cancers. Here immunoSEQ multiplex PCR was the method, and the copy in TCRdb shows in-frame clones only, minus some. The repertoire holds 15,000 to 25,000 clones, with 85% to 90% as singletons. CDR3 size: 14 residues. Germline CDR1 LGHNA, CDR2 YSLEER. V lost 1 base and J 0 bases, leaving 6 bases between the germline ends. V and J are TRBV4-3 and TRBJ1-1; D is unresolved. Material: CD4+ or CD8+ T cells sorted from blood, obtained in a trial of the OX40 agonist ivuxolimab. The receptor comes from an adult with an advanced solid tumor such as melanoma, head and neck, liver or kidney cancer. CDR3 residues: CASSQGLVNTEAFF. In DNA form, the CDR3 reads TGCGCCAGCAGCCAAGGTCTGGTGAACACTGAAGCTTTCTTT.